One and the same sample provided the 5 T cell receptor beta chains below, sequenced in a study of shared clonotypes between healthy human individuals. Clones were read by immunoSEQ multiplex PCR, and TCRdb kept only the in-frame ones, dropping some. The sample contains 530,000 or so clones, about 80% of which appear only once. The sample comprised PBMCs. These receptors were collected from a woman between 35 and 50 years old in good health. Some clones in this sample may be carry-over from other donors' samples.

The chain uses TRBV29-1 and TRBJ2-1; D might be TRBD2 (6 bases). V gave up 8 bases and J gave up 8 bases, with 25 bases separating them. The CDR3 is made up of 15 amino acids. Germline assignment: CDR1 SQVTM and CDR2 ANQGSEA. The DNA of the CDR3 is TGCAGCCCTCAGATCGCTAGCGCTACTGGAGATGAGCAGTTCTTC. This codes for CSPQIASATGDEQFF.

The V gene is TRBV5-1, the J gene TRBJ2-3, with D possibly matching TRBD2 (6 bases). This CDR3 spans 16 amino acids. In germline, CDR1 is SGHRS, CDR2 YFSETQ. Trimming cost V 0 bases and J 1 base, with 12 bases left between them. The CDR3 DNA follows: TGCGCCAGCAGCTTGGAGGGGAGGAGTGGCACAGATACGCAGTATTTT. This translates into CASSLEGRSGTDTQYF.

V gene TRBV5-6 combines with J gene TRBJ1-2; D remains unclear. V shed 4 bases and J shed 1 base, with 2 bases lying between them. The germline gives CDR1 SGHDT, CDR2 YYEEEE. The CDR3 is made up of 11 amino acids. CDR3 in DNA: TGTGCCAGCAGCGTTAACTATGGCTACACCTTC. This translates into CASSVNYGYTF.

J is TRBJ2-5 and V is TRBV9, with a tentative D call TRBD1 (6 bases). The CDR3 consists of 13 residues. V was clipped by 4 bases and J by 5 bases, with 12 bases between them. Germline values: CDR1 SGDLS, CDR2 YYNGEE. CDR3 nucleotides: TGTGCCAGCAGCCCAGGGGTGGGGGAGACCCAGTACTTC. Translated: CASSPGVGETQYF. The full variable domain, with the rest looked up from reference TRBV9 and TRBJ2-5, is DSGVTQTPKHLITATGQRVTLRCSPRSGDLSVYWYQQSLDQGLQFLIQYYNGEERAKGNILERFSAQQFPDLHSELNLSSLELGDSALYFCASSPGVGETQYFGPGTRLLVL.

This chain connects TRBV29-1 to TRBJ2-1, with D maybe TRBD1 (6 bases). Trimming stripped 2 bases from V and 7 bases from J, with 21 bases between. The germline gives CDR1 SQVTM, CDR2 ANQGSEA. CDR3 length: 16 amino acids. The CDR3 reads CSVERGDNLWGNEQFF. The CDR3 nucleotides are TGCAGCGTTGAAAGAGGGGACAACCTGTGGGGTAATGAGCAGTTCTTC.